This T cell receptor (beta chain) came from a study of brain T cells in children with intractable seizures. To note about this clone: What it binds is unknown.

Study observations and caveats: Pre- and post-surgery blood differed in depth, so pre-surgery absences may be undersampling.

The germline V gene encodes CDR1 SGHDT and CDR2 YYEEEE. The CDR3 is 16 amino acids. V shed 5 bases, J shed 2 bases, and the junction held 7 bases outside the gene matches. Libraries were prepared by immunoSEQ multiplex PCR; TCRdb keeps only in-frame clonotypes and omits some of them. The sample carries around 38,000 clones, 90% recorded once. This TCR was recovered from a girl aged 2-15 years with tuberous sclerosis and intractable seizures. This specimen was peripheral blood, taken at surgery. V usage is TRBV5-6 and J usage is TRBJ1-2; 12 bases line up with TRBD1. CDR3 sequence reads: CASRSAGTGGNYGYTF. CDR3 bases: TGTGCCAGCAGGTCTGCCGGGACAGGGGGCAACTATGGCTACACCTTC.